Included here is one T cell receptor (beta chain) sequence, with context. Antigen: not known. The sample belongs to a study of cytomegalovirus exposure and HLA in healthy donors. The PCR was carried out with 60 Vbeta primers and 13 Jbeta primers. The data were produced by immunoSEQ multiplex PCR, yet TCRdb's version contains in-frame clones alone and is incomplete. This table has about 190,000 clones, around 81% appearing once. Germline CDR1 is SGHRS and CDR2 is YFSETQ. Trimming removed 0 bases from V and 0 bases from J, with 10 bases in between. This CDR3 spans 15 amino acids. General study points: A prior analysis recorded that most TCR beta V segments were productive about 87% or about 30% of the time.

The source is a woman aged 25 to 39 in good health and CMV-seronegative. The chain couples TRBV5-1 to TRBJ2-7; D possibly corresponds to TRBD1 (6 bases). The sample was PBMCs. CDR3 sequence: CASSLDRVLSYEQYF. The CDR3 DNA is TGCGCCAGCAGCTTGGACAGGGTCCTCTCCTACGAGCAGTACTTC.